This TCR beta chain appears in the sequencing data of a study of T-cell memory formation after mild COVID-19. Study-level background: TCR clusters showed largely donor specificity. Study observations and caveats: SARS-CoV-2 specificity of second-wave clones peaking day 37 was unconfirmed.

Germline assignment: CDR1 KGHSH and CDR2 LQKENI. This CDR3 has 16 amino acids. With 5 bases clipped from V and 7 bases from J, the junction kept 17 bases outside the gene matches. On this clonotype: Its antigen remains unidentified.

From the 5' RACE reads, TCRdb called clonotypes with MiXCR, one entry per CDR3 protein. The table includes under 700,000 distinct CDR3 sequences, roughly 22% detected once. The source is an adult woman who had mild COVID-19 (a few samples of this study predate the infection). Cell type and time point are not known. The rearrangement uses TRBV18 and TRBJ2-7; 7 bases map to TRBD1. Material for sequencing was PBMCs or a T cell subset sorted from them (not recorded which). The CDR3 DNA sequence: TGTGCCAGCTCATATTCCGGGAACAGGGGTCCCCTAGAGCAGTACTTC. Amino acids: CASSYSGNRGPLEQYF. Drawing the rest from reference TRBV18 and TRBJ2-7, the complete variable domain is NAGVMQNPRHLVRRRGQEARLRCSPMKGHSHVYWYRQLPEEGLKFMVYLQKENIIDESGMPKERFSAEFPKEGPSILRIQQVVRGDSAAYFCASSYSGNRGPLEQYFGPGTRLTVT.